These 2 T cell receptor beta chains were sequenced from one sample in a study of regulatory T cells in long-lasting Graves disease. Construction of TCR beta libraries relied on iRepertoire HTBI primers and on Arm-PCR targeting CDR3 regions. From the multiplex PCR reads, TCRdb called clonotypes with MiXCR, one entry per CDR3 protein. The sample has some 370,000 distinct CDR3 sequences, roughly 24% seen once. Specified time point: persistent/refractory GD, antithyroid drugs over 5 years with positive TRAb. PBMC-derived RNA was used for the TCR library. The sequencing used peripheral blood mononuclear cells (PBMCs), collected when the disease was refractory, from a patient treated with antithyroid drugs. The receptors shown here come from a middle-aged woman with Graves disease.

This sequence joins TRBV28 and TRBJ2-3, with TRBD2 matching 12 bases. CDR1 is MDHEN and CDR2 is SYDVKM in the germline V gene. The length of the CDR3 is 17 residues. Trimming took 1 base from V and 7 from J; bases not matched to a gene: 9. The CDR3 DNA reads TGTGCCAGCAGTTTATTCCCTAGCGGGAGGGCTTTTTATACGCAGTATTTT. This codes for CASSLFPSGRAFYTQYF.

The V call is TRBV24-1, the J call TRBJ1-5, with D hard to call. The CDR3 spans 12 residues. The germline V gene encodes CDR1 KGHDR and CDR2 SFDVKD. Trimming took off 5 bases at V and 9 bases at J, with 10 bases between the two ends. CDR3 sequence reads: CATSGRSGPQHF. For the CDR3, the DNA is TGTGCCACCAGTGGCAGGAGTGGGCCCCAGCATTTT.